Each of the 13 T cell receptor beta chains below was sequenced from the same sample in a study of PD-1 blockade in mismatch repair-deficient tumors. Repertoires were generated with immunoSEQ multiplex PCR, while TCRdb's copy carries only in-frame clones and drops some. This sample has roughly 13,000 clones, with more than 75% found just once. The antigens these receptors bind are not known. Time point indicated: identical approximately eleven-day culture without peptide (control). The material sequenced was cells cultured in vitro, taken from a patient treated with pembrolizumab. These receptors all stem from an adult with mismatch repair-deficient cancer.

This CDR3 is CASSVAGTPAMETQYF. DNA for the CDR3: TGTGCCAGCAGCGTAGCAGGGACGCCCGCAATGGAGACCCAGTACTTC. The chain recombines TRBV9 with TRBJ2-5, with D perhaps matching TRBD1 or TRBD2 (5 bases each). The CDR3 consists of 16 residues. In germline, CDR1 is SGDLS, CDR2 YYNGEE. The ends were cut back, 0 bases at V and 5 bases at J, with 17 bases in the middle.

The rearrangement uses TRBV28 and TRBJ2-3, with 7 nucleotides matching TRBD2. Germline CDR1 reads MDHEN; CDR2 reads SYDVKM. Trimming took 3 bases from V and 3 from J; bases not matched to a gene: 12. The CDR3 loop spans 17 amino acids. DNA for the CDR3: TGTGCCAGCAGTTTGATCGGCCTGGCGGGAGTGACAGATACGCAGTATTTT. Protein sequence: CASSLIGLAGVTDTQYF.

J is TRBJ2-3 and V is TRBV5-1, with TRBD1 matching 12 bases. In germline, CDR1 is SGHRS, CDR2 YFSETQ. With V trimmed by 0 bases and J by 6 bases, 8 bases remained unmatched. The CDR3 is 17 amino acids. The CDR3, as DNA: TGCGCCAGCAGCTTGGAAGGGACAGGGGGCCTTCCGGATACGCAGTATTTT. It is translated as CASSLEGTGGLPDTQYF. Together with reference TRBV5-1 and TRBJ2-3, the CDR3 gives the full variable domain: KAGVTQTPRYLIKTRGQQVTLSCSPISGHRSVSWYQQTPGQGLQFLFEYFSETQRNKGNFPGRFSGRQFSNSRSEMNVSTLELGDSALYLCASSLEGTGGLPDTQYFGPGTRLTVL.

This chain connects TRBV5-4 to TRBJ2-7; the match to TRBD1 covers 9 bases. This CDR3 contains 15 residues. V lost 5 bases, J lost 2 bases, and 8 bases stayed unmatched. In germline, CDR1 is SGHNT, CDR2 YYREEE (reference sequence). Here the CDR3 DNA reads TGTGCCAGCAGTCGATCCGGGACAGGGACCTACGAGCAGTACTTC. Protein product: CASSRSGTGTYEQYF. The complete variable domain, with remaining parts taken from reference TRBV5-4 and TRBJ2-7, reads ETGVTQSPTHLIKTRGQQVTLRCSSQSGHNTVSWYQQALGQGPQFIFQYYREEENGRGNFPPRFSGLQFPNYSSELNVNALELDDSALYLCASSRSGTGTYEQYFGPGTRLTVT.

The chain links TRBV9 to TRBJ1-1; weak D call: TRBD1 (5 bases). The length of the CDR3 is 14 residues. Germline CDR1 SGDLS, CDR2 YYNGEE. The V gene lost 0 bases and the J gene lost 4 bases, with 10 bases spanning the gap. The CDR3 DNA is TGTGCCAGCAGCGTAGGGGGCGCGTTCACTGAAGCTTTCTTT. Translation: CASSVGGAFTEAFF.

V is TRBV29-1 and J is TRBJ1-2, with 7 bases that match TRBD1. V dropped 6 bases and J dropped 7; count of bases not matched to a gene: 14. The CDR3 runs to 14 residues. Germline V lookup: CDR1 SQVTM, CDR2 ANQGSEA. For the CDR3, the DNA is TGCAGCGTCGGGGACAGACCTGGGGTGAGTGGCTACACCTTC. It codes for CSVGDRPGVSGYTF. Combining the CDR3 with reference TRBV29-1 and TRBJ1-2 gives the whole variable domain SAVISQKPSRDICQRGTSLTIQCQVDSQVTMMFWYRQQPGQSLTLIATANQGSEATYESGFVIDKFPISRPNLTFSTLTVSNMSPEDSSIYLCSVGDRPGVSGYTFGSGTRLTVV.

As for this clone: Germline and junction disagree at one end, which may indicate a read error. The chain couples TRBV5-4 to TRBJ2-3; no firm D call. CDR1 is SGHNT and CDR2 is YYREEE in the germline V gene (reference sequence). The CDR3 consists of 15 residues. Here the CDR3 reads CASTLKGPSTDTQYF. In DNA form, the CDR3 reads TGTGCCAGCACCTTGAAGGGTCCCAGCACAGATACGCAGTATTTT.

CDR3 DNA: TGTGCCAGCAGCTTAGAGCAGGGGGGTGAGAGCACTGAAGCTTTCTTT. Translated: CASSLEQGGESTEAFF. The rearrangement links TRBV11-3 to TRBJ1-1; 7 bases fit TRBD1. This CDR3 contains 16 residues. Looked up from germline, CDR1 is SGHNT and CDR2 is YENEEA. J gave up 4 bases and V 0 bases, and 8 bases lay outside the gene matches.

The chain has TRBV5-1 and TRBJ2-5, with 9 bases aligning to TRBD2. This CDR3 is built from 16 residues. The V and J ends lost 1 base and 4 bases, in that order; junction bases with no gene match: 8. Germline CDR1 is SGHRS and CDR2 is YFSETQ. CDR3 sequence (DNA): TGCGCCAGCAGCTTGACCCTAGCGGGAATGGGAGAGACCCAGTACTTC. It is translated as CASSLTLAGMGETQYF.

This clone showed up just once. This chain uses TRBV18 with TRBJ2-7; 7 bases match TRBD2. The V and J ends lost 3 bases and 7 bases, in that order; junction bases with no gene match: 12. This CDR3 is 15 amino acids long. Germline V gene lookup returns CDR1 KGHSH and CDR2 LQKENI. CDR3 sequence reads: CASSPFGGTGFEQYF. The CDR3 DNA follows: TGTGCCAGCTCACCGTTCGGGGGGACGGGATTTGAGCAGTACTTC.

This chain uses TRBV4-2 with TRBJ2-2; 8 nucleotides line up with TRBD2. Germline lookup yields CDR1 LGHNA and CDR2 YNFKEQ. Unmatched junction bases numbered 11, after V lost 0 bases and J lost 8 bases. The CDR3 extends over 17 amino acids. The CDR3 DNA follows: TGTGCCAGCAGCCAAGAACGCGGTAGCGGGATCTTGGGGGAGCTGTTTTTT. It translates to CASSQERGSGILGELFF.

CDR3 loop: CASSNRDRYQETQYF. In DNA, the CDR3 is TGTGCCAGCAGCAACCGCGACAGGTACCAAGAGACCCAGTACTTC. This chain connects TRBV7-6 to TRBJ2-5, with a possible D match to TRBD1 (6 bases). Deletions cut 5 bases from V and 0 bases from J, with 13 bases between. Germline V gene sequence: CDR1 SGHVS, CDR2 FNYEAQ. The CDR3 has 15 amino acids.

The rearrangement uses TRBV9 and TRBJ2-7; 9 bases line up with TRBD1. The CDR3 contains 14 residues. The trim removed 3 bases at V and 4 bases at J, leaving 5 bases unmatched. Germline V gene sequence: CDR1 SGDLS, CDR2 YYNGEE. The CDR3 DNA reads TGTGCCAGCAGCGCCCGGGACAGGGATTACGAGCAGTACTTC. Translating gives CASSARDRDYEQYF. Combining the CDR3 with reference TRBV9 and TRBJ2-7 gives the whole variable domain DSGVTQTPKHLITATGQRVTLRCSPRSGDLSVYWYQQSLDQGLQFLIQYYNGEERAKGNILERFSAQQFPDLHSELNLSSLELGDSALYFCASSARDRDYEQYFGPGTRLTVT.